A single sample gave rise to the 23 T cell receptor beta chains below, sequenced in a study of T cell responses to AZD1222 COVID-19 vaccine. The table came from immunoSEQ multiplex PCR; TCRdb's copy has only in-frame clones and leaves some out. The repertoire includes around 150,000 clones, roughly 90% of them detected once, and approximately 3.4% sits in the top ten. The starting material was peripheral blood, obtained 28 days after the second AZD1222 dose. The source is an adult who received the AZD1222 COVID-19 vaccine.

V and J are TRBV11-2 and TRBJ2-7, with D perhaps TRBD1 (5 bases). Germline loops: CDR1 SGHAT, CDR2 FQNNGV. CDR3 length: 16 residues. With 2 bases removed from V and 2 bases from J, the gap between germline ends came to 16 bases. The CDR3 DNA follows: TGTGCCAGCAGCTTAATGCCTCCGGACACAACCTACGAGCAGTACTTC. Translation: CASSLMPPDTTYEQYF.

V usage is TRBV9 and J usage is TRBJ1-1, with TRBD1 as a possible D gene (5 bases). The V gene's germline CDR1 is SGDLS and CDR2 YYNGEE. Between the trimmed V and J ends, which lost 0 bases and 8 bases, there was a span of 11 bases. CDR3 length: 13 amino acids. CDR3 nucleotide sequence: TGTGCCAGCAGCGTAGTGGGGGAGGCGGAAGCTTTCTTT. Protein sequence: CASSVVGEAEAFF.

V gene TRBV7-3 combines with J gene TRBJ2-2, with D unresolved. Trimming removed 7 bases from V and 4 bases from J, with 4 bases in between. Germline assignment: CDR1 SGHTA and CDR2 FQGTGA. The CDR3 is made up of 11 amino acids. CDR3 sequence: CASTATGELFF. The CDR3 bases are TGTGCCAGCACGGCCACCGGGGAGCTGTTTTTT.

This clone came up a few times. The chain combines TRBV28 with TRBJ2-7; perhaps D is TRBD1 or TRBD2 (5 bases each). The germline V and J ends were trimmed by 1 base and 3 bases, with 13 bases remaining between them. Per the germline V gene, CDR1 is MDHEN and CDR2 is SYDVKM. CDR3 length equals 15 residues. Written as DNA, the CDR3 is TGTGCCAGCAGTTTATCGGGGACCGATTTCTACGAGCAGTACTTC. It yields the protein CASSLSGTDFYEQYF.

Remarks on this clone: The same CDR3 is also encoded by other DNA sequences in this sample. The chain uses TRBV27 and TRBJ1-5, with no clear D. This CDR3 spans 12 amino acids. Germline-derived CDR1 and CDR2 are MNHEY and SMNVEV (reference sequence). With 5 bases removed from V and 4 bases from J, the gap between germline ends came to 6 bases. This CDR3 reads CASSRGNQPQHF. In nucleotides, the CDR3 is TGTGCCAGCAGTCGAGGGAATCAGCCCCAGCATTTT.

This clone was counted only a few times. The chain has TRBV5-4 and TRBJ1-2; a possible D gene is TRBD1 (5 bases). The CDR3 has 14 amino acids. V lost 6 bases and J 7 bases, leaving 19 bases between the germline ends. The germline V gene encodes CDR1 SGHNT and CDR2 YYREEE (reference sequence). CDR3 loop: CASTTMGGSRGYTF. The CDR3 nucleotides are TGTGCCAGCACCACGATGGGGGGTAGTCGTGGCTACACCTTC. Full variable domain (rest looked up from reference TRBV5-4 and TRBJ1-2): ETGVTQSPTHLIKTRGQQVTLRCSSQSGHNTVSWYQQALGQGPQFIFQYYREEENGRGNFPPRFSGLQFPNYSSELNVNALELDDSALYLCASTTMGGSRGYTFGSGTRLTVV.

The chain joins TRBV7-9 to TRBJ1-1, with TRBD1 as a possible D gene (5 bases). Germline values: CDR1 SEHNR, CDR2 FQNEAQ (reference sequence). The CDR3 has 13 residues. Trimming pared 4 bases from V and 5 bases from J, leaving 11 bases between. The CDR3 coding sequence is TGTGCCAGCAGCTACCAGGGTATGACTGAAGCTTTCTTT. Amino acids: CASSYQGMTEAFF.

The chain uses TRBV7-2 and TRBJ1-1, with D possibly matching TRBD1 (5 bases). CDR1 is SGHTA and CDR2 is FQGNSA in the germline V gene. Trimming shortened V by 7 bases and J by 0 bases, and 15 bases separated the two germline ends. The CDR3 is 15 amino acids. CDR3 sequence (DNA): TGTGCCAGCATCCAAAGTGGGGCCCTGAACACTGAAGCTTTCTTT. This codes for CASIQSGALNTEAFF.

V is TRBV18 and J is TRBJ2-5; D unresolved. Trimming pared 1 base from V and 5 bases from J, leaving 8 bases between. The CDR3 runs 13 residues. The germline gives CDR1 KGHSH, CDR2 LQKENI. CDR3 residues: CASSPRHRETQYF. For the CDR3, the DNA is TGTGCCAGCTCACCACGCCACCGGGAGACCCAGTACTTC. Combining the CDR3 with reference TRBV18 and TRBJ2-5 gives the whole variable domain NAGVMQNPRHLVRRRGQEARLRCSPMKGHSHVYWYRQLPEEGLKFMVYLQKENIIDESGMPKERFSAEFPKEGPSILRIQQVVRGDSAAYFCASSPRHRETQYFGPGTRLLVL.

The rearrangement links TRBV7-8 to TRBJ1-2; a weak D match, TRBD1 (5 bases). This CDR3 spans 13 amino acids. V was clipped by 7 bases and J by 3 bases, with 12 bases between them. Germline V lookup: CDR1 SGHVS, CDR2 FQNEAQ. The CDR3 region is CASTAARDYGYTF. CDR3 bases: TGTGCCAGCACCGCCGCCAGGGACTATGGCTACACCTTC.

The V call is TRBV18, the J call TRBJ1-4; 7 bases align to TRBD1. Germline-derived CDR1 and CDR2 are KGHSH and LQKENI. The CDR3 is made up of 16 amino acids. With 0 bases clipped from V and 8 bases from J, the junction kept 9 bases outside the gene matches. In DNA form, the CDR3 reads TGTGCCAGCTCACCACCGACTACAGGGGCGGAAGAAAAACTGTTTTTT. Translated: CASSPPTTGAEEKLFF.

This clone was detected once. The chain uses TRBV6-1 and TRBJ1-2; D unclear. The CDR3 contains 12 residues. V gave up 3 bases and J gave up 7 bases, with 9 bases separating them. From germline, CDR1 is MNHNS and CDR2 SASEGT. The CDR3 protein is CASSERVSGYTF. CDR3 coding DNA: TGTGCCAGCAGTGAGAGGGTCTCTGGCTACACCTTC.

J is TRBJ1-1 and V is TRBV4-1; 9 bases align to TRBD1. CDR3 length: 16 amino acids. The V and J ends lost 2 bases and 6 bases, in that order; junction bases with no gene match: 10. The germline gives CDR1 MGHRA, CDR2 YSYEKL. Here the CDR3 reads CASSQIRDRAGAEAFF. The CDR3 DNA reads TGCGCCAGCAGCCAAATCAGGGACAGGGCGGGGGCTGAAGCTTTCTTT.

This clone has a single count. The chain couples TRBV5-1 to TRBJ1-2; D unclear. Germline V gives CDR1 SGHRS, CDR2 YFSETQ. The V end lost 4 bases, the J end lost 11 bases, and 18 bases lay between the germline ends. The CDR3 runs to 13 residues. CDR3 bases: TGCGCCAGCAGCGAGGGATCGGCCGTAGGGTACACCTTC. Translating gives CASSEGSAVGYTF.

The chain links TRBV24-1 to TRBJ2-1, with 7 bases fitting TRBD1. Germline V lookup: CDR1 KGHDR, CDR2 SFDVKD. Trimming removed 4 bases from V and 2 bases from J; junction bases left unmatched: 4. There are 15 residues in the CDR3. CDR3 DNA: TGTGCCACCAGTGAAGCCAGGGGGACCTACAATGAGCAGTTCTTC. Protein sequence: CATSEARGTYNEQFF.

This chain connects TRBV6-5 to TRBJ1-3, with a weak D call TRBD1 (5 bases). V was pared by 0 bases and J by 4 bases, with 13 bases between. The germline gives CDR1 MNHEY, CDR2 SVGAGI. The CDR3 spans 16 residues. This CDR3 is CASSYSRQFLGNTIYF. The DNA for the CDR3 is TGTGCCAGCAGTTACTCGAGACAGTTCCTGGGAAACACCATATATTTT.

This chain links TRBV14 with TRBJ1-6; D may be TRBD1 (5 bases). The CDR3 loop spans 13 amino acids. Germline values: CDR1 SGHDN, CDR2 FVKESK. Trimming took off 4 bases at V and 8 bases at J, with 9 bases between the two ends. Here the CDR3 reads CASSRQTDSPLHF. CDR3 coding DNA: TGTGCCAGCAGCCGACAGACCGATTCACCCCTCCACTTT.

The chain joins TRBV5-4 to TRBJ2-7, with TRBD2 identical over 13 bases. Looked up from germline, CDR1 is SGHNT and CDR2 is YYREEE (reference sequence). V was clipped by 3 bases and J by 6 bases; unmatched bases: 3. The CDR3 runs 14 residues. CDR3 sequence: CASSWRTSGSEQYF. The CDR3 nucleotides are TGTGCCAGCAGCTGGAGGACTAGCGGGAGCGAGCAGTACTTC.

V is TRBV19 and J is TRBJ2-1, with 7 bases matching TRBD1. The CDR3 covers 15 residues. With 1 base clipped from V and 0 bases from J, the junction kept 0 bases outside the gene matches. In germline, CDR1 is LNHDA, CDR2 SQIVND (reference sequence). As DNA, the CDR3 is TGTGCCAGTAGTATAGCAGGGGGCTCCTACAATGAGCAGTTCTTC. Its protein product is CASSIAGGSYNEQFF. Drawing the rest from reference TRBV19 and TRBJ2-1, the complete variable domain is DGGITQSPKYLFRKEGQNVTLSCEQNLNHDAMYWYRQDPGQGLRLIYYSQIVNDFQKGDIAEGYSVSREKKESFPLTVTSAQKNPTAFYLCASSIAGGSYNEQFFGPGTRLTVL.

This chain uses TRBV10-2 with TRBJ2-7; 7 positions match TRBD2. The CDR3 consists of 15 residues. Trimming removed 3 bases from V and 4 bases from J; junction bases left unmatched: 9. Germline V gene lookup returns CDR1 WSHSY and CDR2 SAAADI. The CDR3 region has the DNA TGCGCCAGCAGTGAAGGGGAGGGCAGGCCGTACGAGCAGTACTTC. Translated, it gives CASSEGEGRPYEQYF.

The CDR3 region is CASSRGQGVEKLFF. The CDR3 DNA reads TGCGCCAGCAGCCGGGGACAGGGAGTTGAAAAACTGTTTTTT. The chain couples TRBV5-1 to TRBJ1-4; 9 bases map to TRBD1. Trimming at V came to 4 bases and at J to 7 bases, leaving 5 bases not matched to a gene. The germline gives CDR1 SGHRS, CDR2 YFSETQ. This CDR3 comprises 14 residues.

V usage is TRBV4-2 and J usage is TRBJ2-1; the match to TRBD2 covers 9 bases. This CDR3 is 16 amino acids long. V dropped 0 bases and J dropped 7; count of bases not matched to a gene: 7. Germline V gene sequence: CDR1 LGHNA, CDR2 YNFKEQ. CDR3 residues: CASSQERAGGDNEQFF. DNA of the CDR3: TGTGCCAGCAGCCAAGAACGAGCGGGAGGTGATAATGAGCAGTTCTTC.

The rearrangement links TRBV5-1 to TRBJ2-1, with TRBD1 identical over 9 bases. The CDR3 consists of 16 residues. V shed 0 bases and J 7 bases; nucleotides not matched to a gene: 8. Germline CDR1 is SGHRS and CDR2 is YFSETQ. The DNA of the CDR3 is TGCGCCAGCAGCTTGGTCGCGGACAGGGGTCCAAATGAGCAGTTCTTC. It yields the protein CASSLVADRGPNEQFF.